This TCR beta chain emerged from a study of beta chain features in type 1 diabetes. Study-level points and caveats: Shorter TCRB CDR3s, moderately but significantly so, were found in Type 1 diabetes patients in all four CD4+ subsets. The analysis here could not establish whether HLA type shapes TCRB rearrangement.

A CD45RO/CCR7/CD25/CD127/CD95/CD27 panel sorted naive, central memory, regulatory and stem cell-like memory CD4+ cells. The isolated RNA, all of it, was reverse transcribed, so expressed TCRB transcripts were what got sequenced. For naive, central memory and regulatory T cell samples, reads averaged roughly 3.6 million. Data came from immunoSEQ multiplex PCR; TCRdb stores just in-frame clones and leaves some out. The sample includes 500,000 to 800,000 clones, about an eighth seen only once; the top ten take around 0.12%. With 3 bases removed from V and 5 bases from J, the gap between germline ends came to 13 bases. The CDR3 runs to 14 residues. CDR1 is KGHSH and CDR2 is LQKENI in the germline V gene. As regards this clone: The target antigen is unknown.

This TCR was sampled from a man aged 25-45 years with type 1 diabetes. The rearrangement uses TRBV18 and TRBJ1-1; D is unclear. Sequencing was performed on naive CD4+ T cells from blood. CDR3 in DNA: TGTGCCAGCTCACCGGAACCCCCCGGGACTGAAGCTTTCTTT. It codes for CASSPEPPGTEAFF. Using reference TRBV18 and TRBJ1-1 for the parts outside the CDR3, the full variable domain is NAGVMQNPRHLVRRRGQEARLRCSPMKGHSHVYWYRQLPEEGLKFMVYLQKENIIDESGMPKERFSAEFPKEGPSILRIQQVVRGDSAAYFCASSPEPPGTEAFFGQGTRLTVV.